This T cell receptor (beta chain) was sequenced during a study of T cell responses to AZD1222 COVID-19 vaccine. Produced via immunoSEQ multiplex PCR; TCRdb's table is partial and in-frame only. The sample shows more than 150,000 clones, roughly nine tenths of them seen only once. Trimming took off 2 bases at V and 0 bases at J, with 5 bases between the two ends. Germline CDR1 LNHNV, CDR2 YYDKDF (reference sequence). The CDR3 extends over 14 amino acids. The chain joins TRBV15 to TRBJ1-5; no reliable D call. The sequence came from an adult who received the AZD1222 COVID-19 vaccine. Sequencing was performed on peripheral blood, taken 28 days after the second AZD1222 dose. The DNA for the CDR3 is TGTGCCACCAGCAGACCGGGTAGCAATCAGCCCCAGCATTTT. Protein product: CATSRPGSNQPQHF.